This T cell receptor (beta chain) was profiled in a study of CD4 T cells in relation to SARS-CoV-2 and coronaviruses (dated by TCRdb to the early 2020s). The study in broad terms: In the ViraFEST assay, PBMCs were grown with antigen for 9 to 10 days, and TCR beta CDR3s were then sequenced to identify antigen-specific clonal expansions. An HIV-1 Nef peptide pool or a culture without peptide was used as the negative reference condition. HLA restriction was mapped for shared crossreactive spike epitopes using patient-derived lymphoblastoid cell lines. The study assessed, at the TCR clonotype level, memory CD4+ T cell crossreactivity between SARS-CoV-2 and common cold coronavirus spike proteins. The Adaptive Biotechnologies TCR-sequencing kit was used for samples from a few pre-COVID donors and for the naive versus memory experiments, whereas the other data were Illumina-based. A different TCR-beta assay, based on Illumina, was used to sequence expansion assays from other donors in the study. The paper's findings and limits, for the study overall: Crossreactivity analysis centred on spike protein, so crossreactivity against other viral proteins was not assessed. Significantly weaker SARS-CoV-2-driven expansion was shown by crossreactive clones than by monoreactive clones, consistent with antigenic imprinting. Small numbers of patients and of tested TCRs were a limitation of the study. In around three fifths of donors, memory CD4+ clonotypes turned up that crossrecognized SARS-CoV-2 and at least one common cold coronavirus spike. Pre-pandemic and post-infection samples were not both contributed by any donor, so tracing of the source of pre-existing responses was limited.

Spanning cysteine to phenylalanine, the CDR3 consists of 16 amino acids. The read is trimmed to its CDR3 DNA, 48 bases read in frame from base 1. CDR1 and CDR2 (SGHRS, YFSETQ) derive from the germline V gene. The germline V and J ends show losses of 0 bases and 4 bases respectively, and no gene match explains 4 bases of the junction. Libraries were built with the immunoSEQ multiplex PCR assay. As for the original processing: Preprocessing removed nonproductive sequences and CDR3s not starting with C, not ending with F or W, or shorter than 7 amino acids. The MANAFEST web app identified antigen-specific clonotypes based on expansion compared with the reference and other culture wells. A clone was considered positive if the clone showed significant expansion compared with the reference culture in 2 of 3 replicate wells at an FDR below 0.05. A further requirement for positive clones was significant expansion compared with all other tandem wells, along with an odds ratio above 5. CDR3 homology was quantified as pairwise Levenshtein distance, calculated with the stringdist R package after three terminal residues were trimmed from each end. Held by TCRdb, this immuneACCESS table contains in-frame sequences only and omits some clones. Under half of the omission traces to an unresolved V gene where checked; the cause of the rest is unknown. V, J and clone size were drawn from that table, and D and trimming were deduced from the DNA. This sample comprises about 29,000 clones, approximately 79% of them detected only once. Jointly, the top ten make up 12% of the sample.

A note on this clone: The target of this receptor is not known. No base quality information exists; no much larger clone differs at one position.

CD4+ T cells from unexposed donors were collected before the COVID-19 pandemic (2011-2018). After around ten days of culture, CD4+ T cells were isolated with the EasySep CD4+ T cell isolation kit. As far as cell numbers permitted, CD4+ T cells from unexposed donors were tested for reactivity against SARS-CoV-2 S and N as well as four spike pools from common cold coronaviruses. PBMCs were cultured at 1.5 million to 2 million per well in IMDM supplemented with 5% human AB serum and 9 to 10 IU/ml IL-2. Half of the culture medium was replaced with fresh IL-2-containing medium on days 3 and 7. In general, triplicate replicate wells were used for every peptide culture condition. Leukapheresis product for the unexposed donors was purchased commercially. PBMCs were isolated from leukapheresis product or whole blood by Ficoll-Paque PLUS gradient centrifugation. PBMCs were either used fresh in the expansion assay or cryopreserved at -140 degrees C. The QIAamp Micro DNA Kit was used to extract genomic DNA from the CD4+ T cells.

The chain is encoded by TRBV5-1 joined to TRBJ2-3, and TRBD2 aligns with 11 junction nucleotides. The specimen was CD4+ T cells from PBMCs, cultured in vitro. This clonotype originated in a human donor in good health. The DNA sequence is TGCGCCAGCAGCTTGGGACTAGCGGGATTTGCAGATACGCAGTATTTT. It specifies CASSLGLAGFADTQYF.